A single sample gave rise to the 30 T cell receptor beta chains below, sequenced in a study of cytomegalovirus exposure and HLA in healthy donors. Some clones are missing from TCRdb's copy, which holds only in-frame ones; the method was immunoSEQ multiplex PCR. The sample contains more than 95,000 clones, about 88% of which appear only once. Sequenced material: PBMCs. The receptors were gathered from a young man in good health and CMV-seropositive.

This clone was counted a few times. V usage is TRBV7-9 and J usage is TRBJ2-7; perhaps TRBD1 as D (6 bases). The length of the CDR3 is 15 residues. The germline V gene encodes CDR1 SEHNR and CDR2 FQNEAQ (reference sequence). Trimming pared 1 base from V and 3 bases from J, leaving 13 bases between. The CDR3 coding sequence is TGTGCCAGCAGCTTAGTTAGGGGGAACGACTACGAGCAGTACTTC. Its translation: CASSLVRGNDYEQYF.

The chain joins TRBV7-6 to TRBJ2-7; TRBD1 agrees at 10 bases. The germline gives CDR1 SGHVS, CDR2 FNYEAQ. Trimming cost V 2 bases and J 5 bases; bases outside gene matches: 12. The CDR3 runs 17 residues. CDR3 amino acids: CASSLLFEGTGDHEQYF. The DNA of the CDR3 is TGTGCCAGCAGCTTACTTTTTGAGGGGACAGGGGACCACGAGCAGTACTTC.

This chain uses TRBV15 with TRBJ2-1, with TRBD2 identical over 8 bases. This CDR3 is built from 14 residues. Unmatched junction bases numbered 5, after V lost 7 bases and J lost 3 bases. The V gene's germline CDR1 is LNHNV and CDR2 YYDKDF (reference sequence). The CDR3: CATIGTSGYNEQFF. In DNA, the CDR3 is TGTGCCACCATAGGTACTAGCGGCTACAATGAGCAGTTCTTC.

The chain carries TRBV2 and TRBJ1-2; D remains unclear. V was trimmed by 3 bases and J by 8 bases, leaving 19 bases between them. In germline, CDR1 is SNHLY, CDR2 FYNNEI. The CDR3 sequence is 15 residues long. CDR3 DNA: TGTGCCAGCAGTGATAATTCTCGAGGAAGTCACGGCTACACCTTC. It translates to CASSDNSRGSHGYTF. Full variable domain (remainder filled in from reference TRBV2 and TRBJ1-2): EPEVTQTPSHQVTQMGQEVILRCVPISNHLYFYWYRQILGQKVEFLVSFYNNEISEKSEIFDDQFSVERPDGSNFTLKIRSTKLEDSAMYFCASSDNSRGSHGYTFGSGTRLTVV.

The rearrangement uses TRBV19 and TRBJ2-5, with D perhaps matching TRBD2 (6 bases). CDR1 LNHDA and CDR2 SQIVND come from the germline V gene (reference sequence). V was pared by 2 bases and J by 3 bases, with 13 bases between. This CDR3 comprises 15 residues. DNA of the CDR3: TGTGCCAGTAGTATAAGGCAGGGAGGTAAAGAGACCCAGTACTTC. As protein: CASSIRQGGKETQYF. The full variable domain, completed using reference TRBV19 and TRBJ2-5, is DGGITQSPKYLFRKEGQNVTLSCEQNLNHDAMYWYRQDPGQGLRLIYYSQIVNDFQKGDIAEGYSVSREKKESFPLTVTSAQKNPTAFYLCASSIRQGGKETQYFGPGTRLLVL.

The rearrangement uses TRBV5-6 and TRBJ2-3; TRBD2 matches at 10 bases. Germline V CDR1 and CDR2: SGHDT, YYEEEE. Unmatched junction bases numbered 8, after V lost 4 bases and J lost 6 bases. CDR3 size: 15 residues. The CDR3 is CASSGSGGAVDTQYF. CDR3 DNA: TGTGCCAGCAGCGGCAGCGGGGGGGCTGTGGATACGCAGTATTTT.

The genes are TRBV7-9 and TRBJ1-6; a weak D match, TRBD1 (5 bases). This CDR3 comprises 14 residues. Trimming stripped 6 bases from V and 13 bases from J, with 19 bases between. Germline CDR1 SEHNR, CDR2 FQNEAQ (reference sequence). The CDR3 bases are TGTGCCAGCAGTCTAGACAGCATGTCGTCTCCCCTCCACTTT. It encodes CASSLDSMSSPLHF.

The J gene is TRBJ2-1, the V gene TRBV7-8; 7 bases are a match to TRBD2. V shed 0 bases and J 8 bases; nucleotides not matched to a gene: 16. The CDR3 covers 18 residues. Per germline, CDR1 SGHVS and CDR2 FQNEAQ. CDR3 protein: CASSLARQGGIFGDEQFF. Here the CDR3 DNA reads TGTGCCAGCAGCTTAGCGCGGCAGGGAGGGATATTCGGGGATGAGCAGTTCTTC.

The chain is built from TRBV6-5 and TRBJ1-2; 8 bases are shared with TRBD1. Trimming removed 2 bases from V and 3 bases from J; junction bases left unmatched: 8. In germline, CDR1 is MNHEY, CDR2 SVGAGI. This CDR3 comprises 16 residues. In DNA, the CDR3 is TGTGCCAGCAGTTACCCCCCCGACAGGGGAGACTATGGCTACACCTTC. This gives the protein CASSYPPDRGDYGYTF.

In its sample, this clone was seen once. V gene TRBV4-1 combines with J gene TRBJ2-1, with no clear D. Germline V gene sequence: CDR1 MGHRA, CDR2 YSYEKL. The ends were cut back, 1 base at V and 1 base at J, with 11 bases in the middle. CDR3 size: 16 residues. The CDR3 sequence: CASSQVNMVSYNEQFF. In nucleotides, the CDR3 is TGCGCCAGCAGCCAAGTAAACATGGTTTCCTACAATGAGCAGTTCTTC.

The genes are TRBV9 and TRBJ2-5; 10 bases line up with TRBD2. The ends lost 3 bases at V and 4 bases at J; junction bases unmatched: 9. In germline, CDR1 is SGDLS, CDR2 YYNGEE. The CDR3 contains 16 residues. The CDR3: CASSAGSGGARETQYF. CDR3 coding DNA: TGTGCCAGCAGCGCGGGGAGCGGGGGGGCAAGAGAGACCCAGTACTTC. Full variable domain (outside the CDR3, taken from reference TRBV9 and TRBJ2-5): DSGVTQTPKHLITATGQRVTLRCSPRSGDLSVYWYQQSLDQGLQFLIQYYNGEERAKGNILERFSAQQFPDLHSELNLSSLELGDSALYFCASSAGSGGARETQYFGPGTRLLVL.

The V call is TRBV6-5, the J call TRBJ2-1; TRBD2 matches 7 bases. Germline CDR1 MNHEY, CDR2 SVGAGI. The length of the CDR3 is 15 residues. Trimming took 6 bases from V and 1 from J; bases not matched to a gene: 6. CDR3 sequence: CASRRRGVSYNEQFF. The CDR3 DNA sequence: TGTGCCAGCAGACGACGGGGGGTATCCTACAATGAGCAGTTCTTC.

V gene TRBV14 combines with J gene TRBJ2-7, with TRBD1 matching 9 bases. Germline-derived CDR1 and CDR2 are SGHDN and FVKESK. Trimming removed 0 bases from V and 1 base from J; junction bases left unmatched: 1. This CDR3 spans 15 amino acids. The CDR3 coding sequence is TGTGCCAGCAGCCAAGAGGGACAGGGATCCTACGAGCAGTACTTC. Protein sequence: CASSQEGQGSYEQYF.

This chain joins TRBV5-1 and TRBJ2-4, with 8 bases lining up with TRBD1. The CDR3 covers 16 residues. CDR1 is SGHRS, CDR2 YFSETQ, per germline. Losses at the gene ends were 4 bases for V and 8 bases for J; bases not matched to a gene: 14. This CDR3 reads CASSPEPQGAGDIQYF. CDR3 nucleotides: TGCGCCAGCAGCCCTGAACCTCAGGGGGCTGGAGACATTCAGTACTTC. The full variable domain, with the rest looked up from reference TRBV5-1 and TRBJ2-4, is KAGVTQTPRYLIKTRGQQVTLSCSPISGHRSVSWYQQTPGQGLQFLFEYFSETQRNKGNFPGRFSGRQFSNSRSEMNVSTLELGDSALYLCASSPEPQGAGDIQYFGAGTRLSVL.

The gene calls are TRBV2 and TRBJ1-5, with D possibly matching TRBD1 (6 bases). CDR3 length: 14 residues. Germline loops: CDR1 SNHLY, CDR2 FYNNEI. V dropped 6 bases and J dropped 4 bases, with 13 bases sitting between them. CDR3 loop: CASRSGQNNQPQHF. The CDR3 bases are TGTGCCAGCAGATCAGGACAGAATAATCAGCCCCAGCATTTT. The full variable domain, rest sourced from reference TRBV2 and TRBJ1-5, is EPEVTQTPSHQVTQMGQEVILRCVPISNHLYFYWYRQILGQKVEFLVSFYNNEISEKSEIFDDQFSVERPDGSNFTLKIRSTKLEDSAMYFCASRSGQNNQPQHFGDGTRLSIL.

V usage is TRBV6-5 and J usage is TRBJ2-1; unclear D gene. V was trimmed by 2 bases and J by 4 bases, leaving 9 bases between them. Looked up from germline, CDR1 is MNHEY and CDR2 is SVGAGI. This CDR3 is built from 14 residues. CDR3 region: CASSYLGLYNEQFF. The CDR3, as DNA: TGTGCCAGCAGTTACCTGGGCCTTTACAATGAGCAGTTCTTC.

This clone was counted once. The chain joins TRBV5-1 to TRBJ1-1, with a possible D match to TRBD1 (6 bases). The V end lost 2 bases, the J end lost 6 bases, and 14 bases lay between the germline ends. Germline V gene data show CDR1 as SGHRS and CDR2 as YFSETQ. The CDR3 consists of 14 residues. The CDR3 bases are TGCGCCAGCAGCTTAACGACAGGAAGATCTGAAGCTTTCTTT. Translated: CASSLTTGRSEAFF.

The sample holds one count of this clone. The V gene is TRBV4-1, the J gene TRBJ1-2; possible D gene TRBD1, 5 bases. CDR1 and CDR2 from the germline V gene are MGHRA and YSYEKL. The CDR3 contains 14 residues. Trimming took 0 bases from V and 5 from J, leaving 10 bases between them. In DNA, the CDR3 is TGCGCCAGCAGCCAAGATGGGGGGACTTATGGCTACACCTTC. Its translation: CASSQDGGTYGYTF.

This clone was seen a single time. The gene calls are TRBV7-2 and TRBJ1-3, with no clear D. This CDR3 comprises 15 residues. Germline CDR1 reads SGHTA; CDR2 reads FQGNSA. The V gene lost 5 bases and the J gene lost 7 bases, with 18 bases spanning the gap. For the CDR3, the DNA is TGTGCCAGCAGCCCCGAGAGTTTTTACGGTAACACCATATATTTT. It is translated as CASSPESFYGNTIYF.

This clone showed up just a few times. The chain is built from TRBV7-9 and TRBJ2-7; perhaps TRBD1 as D (6 bases). Germline V gene data show CDR1 as SEHNR and CDR2 as FQNEAQ (reference sequence). The CDR3 has 14 residues. The V gene lost 5 bases and the J gene lost 2 bases, with 13 bases spanning the gap. The CDR3 reads CASSPPTGAYEQYF. The CDR3 coding sequence is TGTGCCAGCAGCCCCCCGACAGGAGCCTACGAGCAGTACTTC.

This clone was seen a few times. The chain carries TRBV6-1 and TRBJ1-1; no clear D gene. Germline lookup yields CDR1 MNHNS and CDR2 SASEGT. The CDR3 extends over 13 amino acids. V dropped 6 bases and J dropped 4 bases, with 12 bases sitting between them. The CDR3 here is CASSPLAVTEAFF. In DNA form, the CDR3 reads TGTGCCAGCAGCCCGTTGGCTGTCACTGAAGCTTTCTTT.

The chain recombines TRBV19 with TRBJ1-3; D not certain. V lost 2 bases, J lost 0 bases, and 5 bases lay in between. The V gene's germline CDR1 is LNHDA and CDR2 SQIVND (reference sequence). The CDR3 is 14 amino acids. CDR3 in amino acids: CASSIRASGNTIYF. The CDR3 bases are TGTGCCAGTAGTATAAGAGCCTCTGGAAACACCATATATTTT.

This clone was counted only a few times. Here the CDR3 DNA reads TGTGCCAGCAGTGACCGGGGGGGCACAGATACGCAGTATTTT. Its protein is CASSDRGGTDTQYF. The rearrangement joins TRBV6-4 to TRBJ2-3, with 7 bases that match TRBD2. Trimming took 2 bases from V and 1 from J; bases not matched to a gene: 0. The V gene's germline CDR1 is MRHNA and CDR2 SNTAGT. This CDR3 is 14 amino acids long.

CDR3 in amino acids: CASSLLLAGGNEQFF. The DNA for the CDR3 is TGTGCCAGCAGCTTGTTACTAGCGGGGGGCAATGAGCAGTTCTTC. The chain recombines TRBV5-5 with TRBJ2-1, with 12 nucleotides matching TRBD2. CDR1 and CDR2 from the germline V gene are SGHKS and YYEKEE (reference sequence). The CDR3 loop spans 15 amino acids. Losses at the gene ends were 1 base for V and 6 bases for J; bases not matched to a gene: 2.

The rearrangement joins TRBV6-1 to TRBJ1-3; no clear D. V lost 5 bases, J lost 0 bases, and 8 bases lay in between. Per germline, CDR1 MNHNS and CDR2 SASEGT. CDR3 length: 14 residues. CDR3 in amino acids: CASSRLLSGNTIYF. The CDR3 nucleotides are TGTGCCAGCAGTCGTCTCCTCTCTGGAAACACCATATATTTT.

The chain couples TRBV6-5 to TRBJ1-1; D might be TRBD1 (6 bases). The CDR3 totals 14 residues. Per germline, CDR1 MNHEY and CDR2 SVGAGI. Trimming removed 4 bases from V and 5 bases from J, with 14 bases in between. CDR3 loop: CASSFTRGNTEAFF. CDR3 in DNA: TGTGCCAGCAGTTTTACCAGGGGAAATACTGAAGCTTTCTTT.

The rearrangement links TRBV5-4 to TRBJ2-7, with D perhaps matching TRBD2 (6 bases). Germline CDR1 is SGHNT and CDR2 is YYREEE (reference sequence). Deletions cut 4 bases from V and 7 bases from J, with 18 bases between. This CDR3 has 14 residues. The CDR3 protein is CASSGLGGAGEQYF. In DNA form, the CDR3 reads TGTGCCAGCAGCGGCCTTGGAGGGGCGGGAGAGCAGTACTTC.

The chain joins TRBV28 to TRBJ2-7; no clear D. The V gene's germline CDR1 is MDHEN and CDR2 SYDVKM. V was trimmed by 2 bases and J by 0 bases, leaving 11 bases between them. This CDR3 comprises 15 residues. The CDR3 nucleotides are TGTGCCAGCAGTTTACGAGGAAGATCCTCCTACGAGCAGTACTTC. This codes for CASSLRGRSSYEQYF. Combining the CDR3 with reference TRBV28 and TRBJ2-7 gives the whole variable domain DVKVTQSSRYLVKRTGEKVFLECVQDMDHENMFWYRQDPGLGLRLIYFSYDVKMKEKGDIPEGYSVSREKKERFSLILESASTNQTSMYLCASSLRGRSSYEQYFGPGTRLTVT.

The chain carries TRBV20-1 and TRBJ2-2; possibly TRBD1 for D (5 bases). CDR1 DFQATT and CDR2 SNEGSKA come from the germline V gene (reference sequence). The CDR3 length is 10 residues. This chain's CDR3 is CTTPGGELFF. For the CDR3, the DNA is TGCACCACACCAGGGGGGGAGCTGTTTTTT.

V and J are TRBV28 and TRBJ2-7; maybe TRBD2 (5 bases). The V and J ends lost 9 bases and 3 bases respectively, with 18 bases between them. This CDR3 is built from 14 residues. Looked up from germline, CDR1 is MDHEN and CDR2 is SYDVKM. In DNA form, the CDR3 reads TGTGCCAGTATGTTCGACCGGGAAGTCTACGAGCAGTACTTC. This encodes CASMFDREVYEQYF.